The clone carrying this T cell receptor (beta chain) was seen repeatedly, ten times or more. One entry per CDR3 protein results from TCRdb running MiXCR on the 5' RACE reads. The sample includes tens of thousands of distinct CDR3 sequences, 6% to 8% of them seen just once. This CDR3 has 13 residues. Trimming removed 5 bases at V and 7 bases at J, with 14 bases between. The germline V gene has CDR1 MNHEY and CDR2 SVGAGI. This entry is derived from a study of T-cell memory formation after mild COVID-19. The specimen was PBMCs or a T cell subset sorted from them (not recorded which). The source of this sequence is a man aged 18-30 years who had mild COVID-19 (a few samples of this study predate the infection). Cell type and time point are not known. The rearrangement uses TRBV6-5 and TRBJ1-2, with D possibly being TRBD1 (6 bases). The CDR3 region is CASSNTGLGGYTF. CDR3 coding DNA: TGTGCCAGCAGTAATACAGGGTTGGGTGGCTACACCTTC.